This T cell receptor (beta chain) was sequenced during a study of T cell repertoires in cytomegalovirus infection. About this clonotype: The target antigen is unknown.

MiXCR, applied by TCRdb to the reads, yields one record per CDR3 protein. The sample contains about 530,000 distinct CDR3 sequences, about 25% of which appear only once. Study-level points and caveats: Summed public TCR beta family frequency identified CMV carriers bearing the relevant HLA. Within the response measured ex vivo, HLA-C-restricted CMV-specific TCR beta clonotypes were dominant.

V shed 7 bases and J shed 6 bases, with 18 bases lying between them. Germline-derived CDR1 and CDR2 are LNHDA and SQIVND (reference sequence). The CDR3 length is 14 residues. The sequencing sample was made of PBMCs. This chain connects TRBV19 to TRBJ1-2; perhaps TRBD1 as D (6 bases). The TCR was taken from a human donor in good health (CMV status not recorded). Some clones in this sample may be carry-over from other donors' samples. CDR3 protein: CASTSKQGEHGYTF. CDR3 nucleotides: TGTGCCAGTACCTCGAAACAGGGCGAACATGGCTACACCTTC.